The 21 T cell receptor beta chains below were found in one sample sequenced in a study of early T cells in non-severe SARS-CoV-2 infection. TCRdb reprocessed the 5' RACE reads via MiXCR and lists one record per CDR3 protein. The data hold approximately 48,000 distinct CDR3 sequences, with 5.5% to 8% observed a single time. The sample consisted of whole blood, taken at baseline. Receptor source: an adult who was a healthcare worker with PCR-confirmed SARS-CoV-2 infection or an uninfected control (not recorded which).

This clonotype was detected many times. The chain has TRBV19 and TRBJ1-5; tentative D call: TRBD1 (5 bases). CDR1 and CDR2 (germline): LNHDA, SQIVND (reference sequence). The CDR3 contains 15 residues. V was shortened by 7 bases and J by 0 bases, with 13 bases between the two germline ends. The CDR3 is CASTPPGYSNQPQHF. For the CDR3, the DNA is TGTGCCAGTACCCCCCCAGGGTATAGCAATCAGCCCCAGCATTTT.

This clonotype came up many times. The chain uses TRBV15 and TRBJ1-3; no clear D gene. This CDR3 is 15 amino acids long. From germline, CDR1 is LNHNV and CDR2 YYDKDF (reference sequence). V was trimmed by 5 bases and J by 2 bases, leaving 13 bases between them. The CDR3 sequence: CATSSWRKPGNTIYF. The DNA for the CDR3 is TGTGCCACCAGCTCCTGGAGGAAACCTGGAAACACCATATATTTT.

This clonotype was counted a few times. It may be a read error: a sequence one base away is much more abundant. The chain employs TRBV7-2 and TRBJ2-2, with unresolved D. The CDR3 extends over 14 amino acids. Germline CDR1 SGHTA, CDR2 FQGNSA. CDR3 coding DNA: TGTGCCGGCAGCTTAGGGCGGTGGGCCGGGGAGCTGTTTTTT. Translating gives CAGSLGRWAGELFF.

This clonotype was counted ten times or more. V is TRBV11-2 and J is TRBJ2-1; no definite D call. The CDR3 length is 13 residues. V lost 1 base and J 8 bases, leaving 9 bases between the germline ends. The germline CDR1 and CDR2 sequences are SGHAT and FQNNGV. The CDR3: CASSLAPGYEQFF. As DNA, the CDR3 is TGTGCCAGCAGCTTAGCGCCCGGTTATGAGCAGTTCTTC. The full variable domain, with the rest looked up from reference TRBV11-2 and TRBJ2-1, is EAGVAQSPRYKIIEKRQSVAFWCNPISGHATLYWYQQILGQGPKLLIQFQNNGVVDDSQLPKDRFSAERLKGVDSTLKIQPAKLEDSAVYLCASSLAPGYEQFFGPGTRLTVL.

Ten or more counts support this clonotype. The CDR3 loop reads CASRGQKAFF. The CDR3, as DNA: TGTGCCAGCAGAGGCCAGAAAGCTTTCTTT. The rearrangement joins TRBV27 to TRBJ1-1; D gene uncertain. With 6 bases removed from V and 9 bases from J, the gap between germline ends came to 8 bases. This CDR3 is 10 amino acids long. Germline loops: CDR1 MNHEY, CDR2 SMNVEV (reference sequence).

This clonotype was counted a few times. The chain links TRBV7-6 to TRBJ2-7, with a tentative D call TRBD1 (5 bases). From germline, CDR1 is SGHVS and CDR2 FNYEAQ. Trimming pared 2 bases from V and 6 bases from J, leaving 11 bases between. CDR3 size: 13 residues. DNA of the CDR3: TGTGCCAGCAGCTTAAAGGGGTCCGGCGAGCAGTACTTC. It specifies CASSLKGSGEQYF.

The chain combines TRBV20-1 with TRBJ2-5; 10 nucleotides match TRBD1. This CDR3 is built from 14 residues. Trimming removed 6 bases from V and 5 bases from J; junction bases left unmatched: 9. The germline V gene encodes CDR1 DFQATT and CDR2 SNEGSKA (reference sequence). The CDR3 is CSARWTGGYETQYF. The CDR3, as DNA: TGCAGTGCCCGGTGGACAGGGGGGTACGAGACCCAGTACTTC.

A few counts support this clonotype. The rearrangement links TRBV7-9 to TRBJ1-1; D gene ambiguous. Germline lookup yields CDR1 SEHNR and CDR2 FQNEAQ (reference sequence). The CDR3 has 12 amino acids. V lost 5 bases, J lost 1 base, and 5 bases lay in between. CDR3 nucleotides: TGTGCCAGCAGCCAAGAGAACACTGAAGCTTTCTTT. It yields the protein CASSQENTEAFF.

This clonotype came up many times. This chain connects TRBV6-6 to TRBJ2-4, with D maybe TRBD1 (6 bases). The germline gives CDR1 MNHNY, CDR2 SVGAGI (reference sequence). The V gene lost 4 bases and the J gene lost 0 bases, with 13 bases spanning the gap. The CDR3 spans 16 residues. As DNA, the CDR3 is TGTGCCAGCAGTTCCTCAGGGGAAGTAGCCAAAAACATTCAGTACTTC. Amino acids: CASSSSGEVAKNIQYF.

The chain uses TRBV23-1 and TRBJ1-1, with D possibly matching TRBD1 (6 bases). TRBV23-1 qualifies as an ORF whose function is uncertain. V shed 3 bases and J shed 3 bases, with 20 bases lying between them. This CDR3 is built from 17 residues. The CDR3 sequence: CASSHRDLFNRDTEAFF. CDR3 coding DNA: TGCGCCAGCAGTCACCGGGACTTATTTAACAGGGACACTGAAGCTTTCTTT.

This chain connects TRBV29-1 to TRBJ2-3; D tentatively fits TRBD1 or TRBD2 (6 bases each). This CDR3 is built from 13 residues. With 4 bases removed from V and 5 bases from J, the gap between germline ends came to 13 bases. From germline, CDR1 is SQVTM and CDR2 ANQGSEA. The CDR3 region is CSVVGGRGDTQYF. As DNA, the CDR3 is TGCAGCGTTGTGGGGGGCCGGGGAGATACGCAGTATTTT.

This clonotype was seen repeatedly, ten times or more. V is TRBV6-5 and J is TRBJ2-7; 8 bases agree with TRBD1. Unmatched junction bases numbered 10, after V lost 2 bases and J lost 4 bases. This CDR3 region has 16 residues. Germline V gene sequence: CDR1 MNHEY, CDR2 SVGAGI. CDR3 sequence: CASSYPGSGGEYEQYF. The CDR3 region has the DNA TGTGCCAGCAGTTACCCTGGGTCAGGGGGCGAATACGAGCAGTACTTC.

This chain joins TRBV6-2 or TRBV6-3 and TRBJ1-1, with 7 positions matching TRBD1. V trimming: 7 bases; J trimming: 5 bases; junction bases outside the gene matches: 10. The CDR3 is made up of 14 amino acids. The germline V gene encodes CDR1 MNHEY and CDR2 SVGEGT. The CDR3: CASNERGRETEAFF. CDR3 nucleotides: TGTGCCAGCAATGAGAGGGGGCGGGAAACTGAAGCTTTCTTT.

This clonotype was seen at least ten times. The chain employs TRBV2 and TRBJ1-2, with D hard to call. V lost 3 bases and J 7 bases, leaving 12 bases between the germline ends. Germline CDR1 and CDR2: SNHLY and FYNNEI. This CDR3 spans 13 amino acids. The CDR3 sequence is CASSDGVRGGYTF. The CDR3, as DNA: TGTGCCAGCAGTGACGGAGTTAGAGGTGGCTACACCTTC.

This clonotype was counted many times. V and J are TRBV7-9 and TRBJ2-7, with 7 bases that match TRBD1. CDR1 is SEHNR, CDR2 FQNEAQ, per germline (reference sequence). This CDR3 contains 15 residues. J was trimmed by 3 bases and V by 4 bases; bases with no gene match: 9. The CDR3 DNA is TGTGCCAGCAGCTACTACAAGACAGGGTTCTACGAGCAGTACTTC. This gives the protein CASSYYKTGFYEQYF.

This clonotype was picked up many times. Mismatch with germline at one junction end may stem from a read error. The chain couples TRBV7-7 to TRBJ2-3; D may correspond to TRBD1 or TRBD2 (5 bases each). Germline V gene data show CDR1 as SSHAT and CDR2 as FNYEAQ (reference sequence). This CDR3 is 13 amino acids long. Written as DNA, the CDR3 is TGTGCTAGCAGCTTGGGACGGGCAGATACGCAGTATTTT. This gives the protein CASSLGRADTQYF. The full variable domain, rest sourced from reference TRBV7-7 and TRBJ2-3, is GAGVSQSPRYKVTKRGQDVTLRCDPISSHATLYWYQQALGQGPEFLTYFNYEAQPDKSGLPSDRFSAERPEGSISTLTIQRTEQRDSAMYRCASSLGRADTQYFGPGTRLTVL.

The J gene is TRBJ2-7, the V gene TRBV28; D not resolved. The ends were cut back, 5 bases at V and 3 bases at J, with 14 bases in the middle. Germline-derived CDR1 and CDR2 are MDHEN and SYDVKM. The CDR3 is made up of 14 amino acids. The CDR3 DNA sequence: TGTGCCAGCAGTACCCATGCCCGGATCTACGAGCAGTACTTC. This codes for CASSTHARIYEQYF.

In its sample, this clonotype was seen a few times. The chain carries TRBV5-4 and TRBJ2-2; 13 positions match TRBD2. The CDR3 loop spans 18 amino acids. CDR1 SGHNT and CDR2 YYREEE come from the germline V gene (reference sequence). V dropped 0 bases and J dropped 3; count of bases not matched to a gene: 5. The CDR3 DNA reads TGTGCCAGCAGCTTGGTACTAGCGGGAGGGACTTACACCGGGGAGCTGTTTTTT. Amino acids: CASSLVLAGGTYTGELFF.

This clonotype qualifies as medium-sized (0.01 to 0.1%). The chain uses TRBV4-2 and TRBJ2-3; D assignment may be TRBD1 or TRBD2 (5 bases each). CDR1 is LGHNA, CDR2 YNFKEQ, per germline. V was cut by 0 bases and J by 2 bases, with 12 bases left in between. The CDR3 contains 16 residues. The CDR3 reads CASSQDGPGATDTQYF. DNA of the CDR3: TGTGCCAGCAGCCAAGATGGGCCCGGGGCCACAGATACGCAGTATTTT.

This clonotype was counted ten times or more. The genes are TRBV20-1 and TRBJ2-2; unclear D gene. Germline CDR1 reads DFQATT; CDR2 reads SNEGSKA (reference sequence). This CDR3 has 14 amino acids. V dropped 2 bases and J dropped 6 bases, with 13 bases sitting between them. CDR3 DNA: TGCAGTGCTAGAAGGCCCACTTCGCCCGGGGAGCTGTTTTTT. Translating gives CSARRPTSPGELFF.

By frequency in the sample, this clonotype is medium-sized. This CDR3 is CASSRTGVRSSYNSPLHF. Here the CDR3 DNA reads TGTGCCAGCAGCCGGACAGGGGTCCGCTCGTCCTATAATTCACCCCTCCACTTT. This sequence joins TRBV12-3 or TRBV12-4 and TRBJ1-6, with TRBD1 identical over 9 bases. V trimming: 6 bases; J trimming: 1 base; junction bases outside the gene matches: 10. The CDR3 runs 18 residues.